This paragraph reports one TCR beta chain. The sample originates from a study of T cell changes during pregnancy in multiple sclerosis. Clones were sequenced by immunoSEQ multiplex PCR, and TCRdb holds only the in-frame ones, with some missing. The profile shows some 48,000 clones, 95% to 97% of them singletons. V was pared by 5 bases and J by 2 bases, with 13 bases between. The CDR3 is made up of 14 amino acids. The V gene's germline CDR1 is MNHEY and CDR2 SMNVEV (reference sequence). Sequenced material: peripheral blood, taken in the second trimester of pregnancy. The V call is TRBV27, the J call TRBJ2-7; D perhaps matches TRBD2 (6 bases). This sequence originates from a female donor with multiple sclerosis, enrolled in a pregnancy study. Here the CDR3 reads CASSPGTATYEQYF. The CDR3 bases are TGTGCCAGCAGTCCCGGGACTGCCACCTACGAGCAGTACTTC.